What follows are 15 T cell receptor beta chains derived from one specimen sequenced in a study of shared clonotypes between healthy human individuals. Clones were sequenced by immunoSEQ multiplex PCR, and TCRdb holds only the in-frame ones, with some missing. The table shows some 2,400,000 clones, with 90% to 96% occurring only once. Material: naive CD4+ T cells sorted from blood. Regarding subset: CD45RA+ positively selected. Source of these receptors: a man between 18 and 29 years old in good health.

The rearrangement links TRBV4-1 to TRBJ1-1; D not certain. CDR3 length: 14 amino acids. The V gene lost 0 bases and the J gene lost 4 bases, with 9 bases spanning the gap. Germline CDR1 is MGHRA and CDR2 is YSYEKL. The CDR3 region has the DNA TGCGCCAGCAGCCAAGATAGGGTTAGCACTGAAGCTTTCTTT. It is translated as CASSQDRVSTEAFF.

The rearrangement links TRBV7-8 to TRBJ1-4; D unresolved. Germline CDR1 SGHVS, CDR2 FQNEAQ. The CDR3 sequence is 17 residues long. With 5 bases removed from V and 4 bases from J, the gap between germline ends came to 20 bases. CDR3 amino acids: CASSTPAKRNFNEKLFF. CDR3 sequence (DNA): TGTGCCAGCAGCACACCGGCGAAACGAAATTTTAATGAAAAACTGTTTTTT.

The rearrangement links TRBV2 to TRBJ1-4; 10 nucleotides agree with TRBD1. The CDR3 covers 16 residues. Germline assignment: CDR1 SNHLY and CDR2 FYNNEI. J was trimmed by 5 bases and V by 8 bases; bases with no gene match: 11. The DNA for the CDR3 is TGTGCCAGCGACGAAATAGGGGACAGGGGAAATGAAAAACTGTTTTTT. Protein: CASDEIGDRGNEKLFF.

This chain connects TRBV28 to TRBJ1-2; 8 bases fit TRBD1. V lost 4 bases and J lost 5; bases outside the gene matches: 9. Germline V gene sequence: CDR1 MDHEN, CDR2 SYDVKM. This CDR3 spans 15 amino acids. DNA of the CDR3: TGTGCCAGCAGTTCTAACCCACGGACAGGGTATGGCTACACCTTC. This gives the protein CASSSNPRTGYGYTF.

V is TRBV5-4 and J is TRBJ2-3, with D perhaps being TRBD1 or TRBD2 (7 bases each). Germline assignment: CDR1 SGHNT and CDR2 YYREEE (reference sequence). The CDR3 has 15 amino acids. V was trimmed by 6 bases and J by 3 bases, leaving 17 bases between them. Here the CDR3 DNA reads TGTGCCAGCACCAGGGGGGGTCAAGGGACAGATACGCAGTATTTT. This encodes CASTRGGQGTDTQYF.

As concerns this clone: The same CDR3 also results from other DNA sequences found in this sample. The gene calls are TRBV4-3 and TRBJ1-3; D is perhaps TRBD1 (6 bases). The V end was cut by 1 base, the J end by 1 base, with 8 bases between. Germline loops: CDR1 LGHNA, CDR2 YSLEER. The CDR3 has 15 amino acids. The CDR3 nucleotides are TGCGCCAGCAGCCAAGGAGGGGGTTCTGGAAACACCATATATTTT. This codes for CASSQGGGSGNTIYF.

A single count supports this clone. The gene calls are TRBV28 and TRBJ2-7, with 9 nucleotides matching TRBD1. This CDR3 is 14 amino acids long. V gave up 6 bases and J gave up 3 bases; unmatched junction bases: 6. Looked up from germline, CDR1 is MDHEN and CDR2 is SYDVKM. The CDR3 region has the DNA TGTGCCAGCAGCCGCCGGACAGGGGACTACGAGCAGTACTTC. It translates to CASSRRTGDYEQYF.

The chain links TRBV7-9 to TRBJ1-5; D is ambiguous. The CDR3 is 14 residues long. Trimming pared 2 bases from V and 5 bases from J, leaving 10 bases between. The germline V gene has CDR1 SEHNR and CDR2 FQNEAQ (reference sequence). This chain's CDR3 is CASSLIMADQPQHF. DNA for the CDR3: TGTGCCAGCAGCTTAATAATGGCCGATCAGCCCCAGCATTTT. The variable domain in full, completed from reference TRBV7-9 and TRBJ1-5, reads DTGVSQNPRHKITKRGQNVTFRCDPISEHNRLYWYRQTLGQGPEFLTYFQNEAQLEKSRLLSDRFSAERPKGSFSTLEIQRTEQGDSAMYLCASSLIMADQPQHFGDGTRLSIL.

The chain couples TRBV6-1 to TRBJ1-5, with TRBD1 matching over 7 bases. From germline, CDR1 is MNHNS and CDR2 SASEGT. This CDR3 spans 15 amino acids. Unmatched junction bases numbered 7, after V lost 2 bases and J lost 6 bases. The chain's CDR3 is CASSESYRGSQPQHF. The CDR3, as DNA: TGTGCCAGCAGTGAATCTTACAGGGGCTCTCAGCCCCAGCATTTT.

The chain uses TRBV18 and TRBJ2-7, with no clear D. Trimming cost V 2 bases and J 4 bases, with 9 bases left between them. The germline CDR1 and CDR2 sequences are KGHSH and LQKENI. CDR3 size: 13 residues. CDR3 nucleotide sequence: TGTGCCAGCTCACCAGGGGTAAGGTACGAGCAGTACTTC. It is translated as CASSPGVRYEQYF.

This clone came up once. The rearrangement joins TRBV4-2 to TRBJ2-3; 12 bases agree with TRBD2. Trimming at V came to 4 bases and at J to 4 bases, leaving 3 bases not matched to a gene. The germline CDR1 and CDR2 sequences are LGHNA and YNFKEQ. This CDR3 region has 15 residues. The CDR3 is CASSLLAGGSDTQYF. As DNA, the CDR3 is TGTGCCAGCAGCCTACTAGCGGGGGGATCAGATACGCAGTATTTT.

The rearrangement links TRBV11-2 to TRBJ1-1; TRBD1 matches 8 bases. The junction had 7 bases not matched to a gene; V was cut back by 3 bases and J by 7 bases. CDR1 is SGHAT and CDR2 is FQNNGV in the germline V gene. CDR3 length equals 14 residues. CDR3 nucleotide sequence: TGTGCCAGCAGCTTCGGGACAGGTATGGTTGAAGCTTTCTTT. This sequence encodes CASSFGTGMVEAFF.

This chain links TRBV29-1 with TRBJ1-5; D gene uncertain. This CDR3 is built from 14 residues. The V and J ends lost 6 bases and 1 base respectively, with 13 bases between them. From germline, CDR1 is SQVTM and CDR2 ANQGSEA. CDR3 sequence: CSVLVGSSNQPQHF. The DNA of the CDR3 is TGCAGCGTGCTAGTAGGATCCAGCAATCAGCCCCAGCATTTT.

This chain joins TRBV5-1 and TRBJ2-6, with a tentative D call TRBD2 (6 bases). Germline CDR1 and CDR2: SGHRS and YFSETQ. The CDR3 totals 15 residues. Between the trimmed V and J ends, which lost 5 bases and 3 bases, there was a span of 12 bases. CDR3 protein: CASRLGEVGANVLTF. DNA for the CDR3: TGCGCCAGCAGACTGGGGGAGGTTGGGGCCAACGTCCTGACTTTC.

The V gene is TRBV5-6, the J gene TRBJ2-5, with D perhaps matching TRBD2 (6 bases). Trimming removed 4 bases from V and 0 bases from J, with 10 bases in between. This CDR3 is 14 amino acids long. From germline, CDR1 is SGHDT and CDR2 YYEEEE. Written as DNA, the CDR3 is TGTGCCAGCAGCGCTGGGGGGAACCAAGAGACCCAGTACTTC. This translates into CASSAGGNQETQYF.